Each of the 24 T cell receptor beta chains below was sequenced from the same sample in a study of blood T cell repertoires in COVID-19. Data came from immunoSEQ multiplex PCR; TCRdb stores just in-frame clones and leaves some out. The sample shows 43,000 or so clones, approximately 86% of them seen only once. Sequenced sample: peripheral blood. These TCRs come from an elderly woman with active COVID-19.

V and J are TRBV7-9 and TRBJ2-5, with a tentative D call TRBD2 (6 bases). The CDR3 runs 15 residues. V gave up 2 bases and J gave up 5 bases, with 15 bases separating them. CDR1 is SEHNR, CDR2 FQNEAQ, per germline (reference sequence). In DNA, the CDR3 is TGTGCCAGCAGCTTATCGGGTCCGGGGAGGGAGACCCAGTACTTC. Amino acid sequence: CASSLSGPGRETQYF.

J is TRBJ2-5 and V is TRBV12-2; TRBD2 was called by the table and not checked on the DNA. TRBV12-2 is reported as a pseudogene. There are 16 residues in the CDR3. The CDR3 loop is CASRPVGAGEQETQYF. CDR3 bases: TGTGCAAGTCGCCCGGTGGGGGCGGGGGAACAAGAGACCCAGTACTTC.

V usage is TRBV5-6 and J usage is TRBJ1-2, with D hard to call. This CDR3 spans 17 amino acids. The germline CDR1 and CDR2 sequences are SGHDT and YYEEEE. V gave up 1 base and J gave up 8 bases, with 24 bases separating them. CDR3: CASSLRSAAGRRGGYTF. The DNA for the CDR3 is TGTGCCAGCAGCTTGCGGTCGGCGGCGGGTCGCCGCGGCGGCTACACCTTC.

The rearrangement uses TRBV6-5 and TRBJ2-1; TRBD2 matches at 8 bases. Germline assignment: CDR1 MNHEY and CDR2 SVGAGI. J lost 8 bases, V lost 5 bases, and 8 bases had no gene match. The CDR3 loop spans 14 amino acids. The chain's CDR3 is CASSTSGGPHEQFF. The CDR3 region has the DNA TGTGCCAGCAGTACGAGCGGGGGCCCCCATGAGCAGTTCTTC.

This chain joins TRBV11-2 and TRBJ2-1; the D is unclear. The V gene lost 0 bases and the J gene lost 5 bases, with 5 bases spanning the gap. Per the germline V gene, CDR1 is SGHAT and CDR2 is FQNNGV. The CDR3 is made up of 13 amino acids. CDR3 region: CASSLDSNNEQFF. The CDR3 nucleotides read TGTGCCAGCAGCTTAGATAGTAACAATGAGCAGTTCTTC.

The gene calls are TRBV6-1 and TRBJ1-1, with D perhaps TRBD1 (5 bases). Germline V gene sequence: CDR1 MNHNS, CDR2 SASEGT. The germline V and J ends were trimmed by 1 base and 5 bases, with 8 bases remaining between them. The CDR3 is 13 amino acids. The CDR3, as DNA: TGTGCCAGCAGTGAAGGGGGGAGGACTGAAGCTTTCTTT. This sequence encodes CASSEGGRTEAFF.

CDR3 region: CASSQLARPNTEAFF. DNA for the CDR3: TGTGCCAGCAGCCAACTCGCCAGGCCGAACACTGAAGCTTTCTTT. The V gene is TRBV3-1 (or the pseudogene TRBV3-2), the J gene TRBJ1-1; D ambiguous. Germline V gene sequence: CDR1 LGHDT, CDR2 YNNKEL (reference sequence). This CDR3 has 15 residues. V was trimmed by 2 bases and J by 1 base, leaving 11 bases between them.

V usage is TRBV6-2 or TRBV6-3 and J usage is TRBJ1-2; 9 nucleotides match TRBD1. The CDR3 has 14 residues. CDR1 and CDR2 (germline): MNHEY, SVGEGT. The V and J ends lost 4 bases and 5 bases, in that order; junction bases with no gene match: 5. The CDR3 is CASSWGQGVYGYTF. The CDR3 DNA reads as TGTGCCAGCAGTTGGGGACAGGGAGTTTATGGCTACACCTTC.

This chain connects TRBV11-2 to TRBJ2-2; D is ambiguous. Looked up from germline, CDR1 is SGHAT and CDR2 is FQNNGV. CDR3 size: 15 residues. Trimming took off 5 bases at V and 0 bases at J, with 10 bases between the two ends. CDR3 sequence: CASSPNLPNTGELFF. The CDR3 region has the DNA TGTGCCAGCAGCCCTAACCTTCCGAACACCGGGGAGCTGTTTTTT.

This chain connects TRBV30 to TRBJ2-2; D possibly corresponds to TRBD2 (5 bases). V gave up 5 bases and J gave up 7 bases, with 8 bases separating them. Looked up from germline, CDR1 is GTSNPN and CDR2 is SVGIG (reference sequence). The CDR3 is 11 amino acids. CDR3 in amino acids: CAWRGNGELFF. Here the CDR3 DNA reads TGTGCCTGGCGGGGTAACGGGGAGCTGTTTTTT.

The chain carries TRBV19 and TRBJ1-6; no reliable D call. Trimming cost V 5 bases and J 6 bases, with 11 bases left between them. Germline lookup yields CDR1 LNHDA and CDR2 SQIVND (reference sequence). The CDR3 length is 14 residues. The CDR3: CASSQSGANSPLHF. The CDR3, as DNA: TGTGCCAGTAGTCAATCGGGAGCTAATTCACCCCTCCACTTT.

This clone has more than one count but fewer than ten. The rearrangement links TRBV15 to TRBJ1-5; no reliable D call. Germline V gene lookup returns CDR1 LNHNV and CDR2 YYDKDF (reference sequence). The CDR3 has 13 amino acids. V was pared by 0 bases and J by 6 bases, with 6 bases between. As DNA, the CDR3 is TGTGCCACCAGCAGAGATAGAATTCAGCCCCAGCATTTT. Translation: CATSRDRIQPQHF.

The chain has TRBV28 and TRBJ2-7, with 11 bases lining up with TRBD1. CDR3 length: 16 amino acids. The germline gives CDR1 MDHEN, CDR2 SYDVKM. The trim removed 10 bases at V and 4 bases at J, leaving 15 bases unmatched. CDR3 DNA sequence: TGTGCCACCAAACCCAGACTCGGGACAGGGGGATACGAGCAGTACTTC. Translated: CATKPRLGTGGYEQYF.

The chain couples TRBV28 to TRBJ2-7; the match to TRBD1 covers 9 bases. The CDR3 consists of 15 residues. J lost 0 bases, V lost 6 bases, and 6 bases had no gene match. Germline V gene sequence: CDR1 MDHEN, CDR2 SYDVKM. The CDR3 region has the DNA TGTGCCAGCAGCGCCACAGGGGGCAGCTCCTACGAGCAGTACTTC. Encoded protein: CASSATGGSSYEQYF.

The V gene is TRBV30, the J gene TRBJ1-2; 9 bases align to TRBD1. This CDR3 comprises 14 residues. Germline trimming cut 4 bases from V and 6 bases from J; bases unmatched to any gene: 9. Germline loops: CDR1 GTSNPN, CDR2 SVGIG (reference sequence). The CDR3 spells CAWKGQGRINGYTF. In DNA form, the CDR3 reads TGTGCCTGGAAGGGACAGGGAAGGATTAATGGCTACACCTTC.

The J gene is TRBJ2-5, the V gene TRBV27, with 9 positions matching TRBD2. The CDR3 contains 14 residues. Germline V CDR1 and CDR2: MNHEY, SMNVEV (reference sequence). Trimming removed 0 bases from V and 10 bases from J; junction bases left unmatched: 6. CDR3 loop: CASSLSRGGWNQYF. As DNA, the CDR3 is TGTGCCAGCAGTTTATCGCGGGGGGGGTGGAACCAGTACTTC.

This chain joins TRBV9 and TRBJ1-1, with 7 bases aligning to TRBD1. This CDR3 has 15 amino acids. Germline values: CDR1 SGDLS, CDR2 YYNGEE. V dropped 1 base and J dropped 4; count of bases not matched to a gene: 7. As DNA, the CDR3 is TGTGCCAGCAGCGTATTGATAGGGGACAGCACTGAAGCTTTCTTT. Its protein product is CASSVLIGDSTEAFF.

This rearrangement joins TRBV24-1 to TRBJ2-7; 9 bases agree with TRBD1. This CDR3 has 15 residues. J was trimmed by 5 bases and V by 4 bases; bases with no gene match: 8. CDR1 KGHDR and CDR2 SFDVKD come from the germline V gene. The CDR3, as DNA: TGTGCCACCAGTGAGACCGGGACAGGGATCGACGAGCAGTACTTC. Its protein product is CATSETGTGIDEQYF.

V gene TRBV12-3 or TRBV12-4 combines with J gene TRBJ2-7; tentatively, D is TRBD1 (5 bases). CDR3 length: 13 residues. V lost 6 bases, J lost 5 bases, and 14 bases lay in between. The CDR3 region is CASSSRHRHEQYF. CDR3 bases: TGTGCCAGCAGCTCTAGACACAGGCACGAGCAGTACTTC.

The V and J genes are TRBV24-1 and TRBJ1-2; 9 nucleotides align to TRBD1. CDR1 is KGHDR and CDR2 is SFDVKD in the germline V gene. V was pared by 3 bases and J by 8 bases, with 12 bases of the junction left unmatched. There are 16 residues in the CDR3. CDR3 amino acids: CATSDPTGQGTWGYTF. The CDR3 bases are TGTGCCACCAGTGATCCGACCGGACAGGGGACCTGGGGCTACACCTTC.

The chain carries TRBV7-9 and TRBJ2-7, with TRBD1 matching over 8 bases. The CDR3 runs to 16 residues. Looked up from germline, CDR1 is SEHNR and CDR2 is FQNEAQ (reference sequence). The ends lost 2 bases at V and 3 bases at J; junction bases unmatched: 9. CDR3 in DNA: TGTGCCAGCAGCTTATCTCGGGACAGGACTTTCTACGAGCAGTACTTC. It codes for CASSLSRDRTFYEQYF.

This sequence joins TRBV7-8 and TRBJ1-2, with D possibly TRBD1 on 5 matching bases. CDR3 size: 14 residues. Germline CDR1 is SGHVS and CDR2 is FQNEAQ. Trimming removed 5 bases at V and 8 bases at J, with 18 bases between. The chain's CDR3 is CASSTRSGGSGYTF. The DNA of the CDR3 is TGTGCCAGCAGCACCCGGTCGGGGGGATCAGGCTACACCTTC.

This chain links TRBV7-2 with TRBJ2-5; TRBD2 agrees at 14 bases. This CDR3 spans 16 amino acids. Looked up from germline, CDR1 is SGHTA and CDR2 is FQGNSA. J lost 5 bases, V lost 3 bases, and 5 bases had no gene match. CDR3 sequence (DNA): TGTGCCAGCAGCTTCTTGACTAGCGGGGGGGCCGAGACCCAGTACTTC. This translates into CASSFLTSGGAETQYF.

This chain uses TRBV10-3 with TRBJ1-1, with 7 nucleotides matching TRBD1. The trim removed 10 bases at V and 3 bases at J, leaving 8 bases unmatched. Germline V gene data show CDR1 as ENHRY and CDR2 as SYGVKD. This CDR3 comprises 13 residues. In DNA form, the CDR3 reads TGTGCCACCGACCCAGGGGGTCACACTGAAGCTTTCTTT. Protein sequence: CATDPGGHTEAFF.